A selection of T cell receptor beta chains follows, all from one sample in a study of T cells in localized non-small cell lung cancer. Produced via immunoSEQ multiplex PCR; TCRdb's table is partial and in-frame only. The table has 70,000 to 80,000 clones, 88% seen once. This material consisted of peripheral blood, taken before any cancer treatment. These receptor sequences come from a woman aged 35 to 70 with stage I squamous cell lung carcinoma. Each CDR3 is given without its conserved first and last residue. Each record gives: clone size, V gene, CDR3 protein. Size is stated for part of the rows, as once, few or many counts, or as a class when the clone is expanded.

. TRBV5-1 ASSKTGDPSTDTQY
few TRBV5-1 ASSLGGQRKETQY
. TRBV30 AWSAGTGTVTDTQY
. TRBV19 ASSIGPGGQPQH
. TRBV5-1 ASSFRQGSTYEQY
. TRBV29-1 SVETKRGYGYT
. TRBV25-1 ASSGHYEQY
. TRBV5-1 ASSLEGGSYNEQF
few TRBV9 ASSPTSGGASEQF
. TRBV6-1 ASSERRDAGNTIY